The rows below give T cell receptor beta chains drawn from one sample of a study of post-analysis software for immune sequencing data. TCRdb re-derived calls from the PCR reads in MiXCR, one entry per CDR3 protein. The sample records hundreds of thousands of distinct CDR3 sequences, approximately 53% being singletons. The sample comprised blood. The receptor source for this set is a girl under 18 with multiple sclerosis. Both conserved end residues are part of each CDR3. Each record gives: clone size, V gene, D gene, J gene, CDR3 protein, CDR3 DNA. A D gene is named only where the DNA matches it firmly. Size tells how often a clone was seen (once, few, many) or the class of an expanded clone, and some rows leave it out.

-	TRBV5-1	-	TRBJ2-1	CASSQENEQFF	TGCGCCAGCAGCCAGGAGAATGAGCAGTTCTTC
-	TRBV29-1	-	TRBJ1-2	CSVEYLDAYGYTF	TGCAGCGTTGAGTATTTGGATGCCTATGGCTACACCTTC
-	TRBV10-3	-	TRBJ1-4	CAIRRGASATNEKLFF	TGTGCCATCAGGAGAGGAGCCAGTGCAACTAATGAAAAACTGTTTTTT
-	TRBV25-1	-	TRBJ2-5	CASSETGLGAKQYF	TGTGCCAGCAGTGAAACAGGGTTGGGGGCCAAGCAGTACTTC
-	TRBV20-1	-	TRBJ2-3	CSAHSRSTDTQYF	TGCAGTGCTCATAGCAGATCCACAGATACGCAGTATTTT
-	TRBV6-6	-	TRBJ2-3	CASSYSSGLSTDTQYF	TGTGCCAGCAGTTACTCATCGGGTCTTAGCACAGATACGCAGTATTTT
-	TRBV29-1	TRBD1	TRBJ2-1	CSVEAHRGFLYNEQFF	TGCAGCGTTGAAGCACACAGGGGCTTTTTATACAATGAGCAGTTCTTC
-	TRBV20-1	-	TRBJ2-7	CSARDRIPYEQYF	TGCAGTGCTAGAGATAGGATCCCCTACGAGCAGTACTTC
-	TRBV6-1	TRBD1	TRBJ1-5	CASSVTGDSNQPQHF	TGTGCCAGCAGCGTCACAGGGGATAGCAATCAGCCCCAGCATTTT
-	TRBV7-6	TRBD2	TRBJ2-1	CASSHSGSTPTIAQFF	TGTGCCAGCAGCCATAGCGGGAGCACCCCCACTATTGCGCAGTTCTTC
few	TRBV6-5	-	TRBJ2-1	CASRQLTSNEQFF	TGTGCCAGCAGACAACTGACTAGCAATGAGCAGTTCTTC
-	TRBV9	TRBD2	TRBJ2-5	CASSVELVGGRETQYF	TGTGCCAGCAGCGTAGAACTAGTGGGAGGGCGGGAGACCCAGTACTTC
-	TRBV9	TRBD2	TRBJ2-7	CASSVGNLAGGRGGEQYF	TGTGCCAGCAGCGTAGGAAATCTAGCGGGAGGGCGGGGCGGCGAGCAGTACTTC
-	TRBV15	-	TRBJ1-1	CATSRDQTAVTEAFF	TGTGCCACCAGCAGAGACCAGACAGCAGTCACTGAAGCTTTCTTT
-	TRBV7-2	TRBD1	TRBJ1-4	CASSLATGRGGEGLFF	TGTGCCAGCAGCTTAGCCACGGGCAGGGGGGGGGAGGGACTGTTTTTT
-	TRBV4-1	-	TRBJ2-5	CASSQGGPRQETQYF	TGCGCCAGCAGCCAAGGAGGACCACGCCAAGAGACCCAGTACTTC
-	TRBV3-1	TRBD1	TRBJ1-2	CASSQARRGLDYGYTF	TGTGCCAGCAGCCAAGCCCGCAGGGGGCTCGACTATGGCTACACCTTC
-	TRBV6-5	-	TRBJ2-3	CASSRGRTTDTQYF	TGTGCCAGCAGTAGAGGACGGACCACAGATACGCAGTATTTT
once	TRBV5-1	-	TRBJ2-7	CASSPLLAGIYEQYF	TGCGCCAGCAGCCCGCTGTTGGCGGGTATCTACGAGCAGTACTTC
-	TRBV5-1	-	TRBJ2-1	CASSTDTFGQFF	TGCGCCAGCAGCACGGACACGTTCGGGCAGTTCTTC
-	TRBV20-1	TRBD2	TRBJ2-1	CSAPNERESSEQFF	TGCAGTGCTCCAAATGAGCGGGAGTCCTCTGAGCAGTTCTTC
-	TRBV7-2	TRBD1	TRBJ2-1	CASSFSTGKSYNEQFF	TGTGCCAGCAGCTTCTCGACAGGGAAGTCCTACAATGAGCAGTTCTTC
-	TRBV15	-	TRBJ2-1	CATSRDLGARYNEQFF	TGTGCCACCAGCAGAGATTTGGGGGCAAGGTACAATGAGCAGTTCTTC
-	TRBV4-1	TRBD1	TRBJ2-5	CATSGQGRPQETQYF	TGCGCCACCAGTGGACAGGGGAGGCCCCAAGAGACCCAGTACTTC
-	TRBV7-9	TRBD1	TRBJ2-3	CASNDRDRGTDTQYF	TGTGCCAGCAACGACAGGGACCGGGGCACAGATACGCAGTATTTT
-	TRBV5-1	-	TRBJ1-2	CASSLGLRLDYGYTF	TGCGCCAGCAGCTTGGGTCTCCGGCTGGACTATGGCTACACCTTC
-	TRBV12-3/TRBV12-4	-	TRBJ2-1	CASLAPSNQYNEQFF	TGTGCCAGCCTTGCCCCAAGCAACCAATACAATGAGCAGTTCTTC
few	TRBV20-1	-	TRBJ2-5	CSARGGHTFQETQYF	TGCAGTGCTAGGGGCGGGCACACCTTTCAAGAGACCCAGTACTTC
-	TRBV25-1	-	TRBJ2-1	CASNKLNSLGSDEQFF	TGTGCCAGCAATAAGTTAAACAGTCTTGGGAGCGATGAGCAGTTCTTC
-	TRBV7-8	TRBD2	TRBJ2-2	CASSRPGLARVAGERFF	TGTGCCAGCAGCCGCCCGGGACTAGCAAGAGTGGCCGGGGAGCGGTTTTTT
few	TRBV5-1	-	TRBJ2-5	CASSSDSPGREQYF	TGCGCCAGCAGCTCGGACTCCCCGGGTCGGGAGCAGTACTTC
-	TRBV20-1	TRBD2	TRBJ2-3	CSARRGADTQYF	TGCAGTGCTAGACGGGGGGCAGATACGCAGTATTTT
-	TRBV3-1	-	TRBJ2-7	CASSQEGGQDEQYF	TGTGCCAGCAGCCAAGAAGGGGGGCAGGACGAGCAGTACTTC
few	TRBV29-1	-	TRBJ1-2	CSVKWQTGYTF	TGCAGCGTTAAGTGGCAGACTGGCTACACCTTC
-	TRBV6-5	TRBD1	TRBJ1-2	CASTYGQGARGYTF	TGTGCCAGCACCTACGGGCAGGGGGCGCGGGGCTACACCTTC